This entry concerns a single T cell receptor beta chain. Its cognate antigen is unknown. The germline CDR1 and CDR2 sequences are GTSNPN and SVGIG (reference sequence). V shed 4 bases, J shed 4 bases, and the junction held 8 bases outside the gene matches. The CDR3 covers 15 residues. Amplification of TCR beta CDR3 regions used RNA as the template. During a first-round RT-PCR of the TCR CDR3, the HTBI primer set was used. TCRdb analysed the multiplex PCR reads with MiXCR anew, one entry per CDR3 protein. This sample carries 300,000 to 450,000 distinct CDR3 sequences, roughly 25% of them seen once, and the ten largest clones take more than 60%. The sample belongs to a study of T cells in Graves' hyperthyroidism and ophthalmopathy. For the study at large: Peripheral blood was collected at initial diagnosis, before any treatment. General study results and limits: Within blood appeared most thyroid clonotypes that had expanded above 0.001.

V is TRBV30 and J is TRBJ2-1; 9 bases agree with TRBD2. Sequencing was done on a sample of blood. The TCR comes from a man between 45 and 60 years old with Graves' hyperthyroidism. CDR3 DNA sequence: TGTGCCTGGACACGCCTAGCGGGACCATACAATGAGCAGTTCTTC. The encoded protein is CAWTRLAGPYNEQFF.